The subject of this entry is one T cell receptor beta chain. Its antigen is undetermined. This sample was included in a study of cytomegalovirus exposure and HLA in healthy donors. About the research overall: The 100 to 150 validation repertoires were reported in a later analysis to have been generated on the same platform as the 500 to 700 first-cohort repertoires.

Sequencing was performed with immunoSEQ multiplex PCR; in TCRdb, only in-frame clones are kept and a portion is missing. The table includes approximately 98,000 clones, around 85% detected once. Regarding the study as a whole: Cytomegalovirus-associated status was assigned to approximately 160 TCR beta chains. In vitro assays verified that three CMV-associated chains recognized CMV antigens specifically. TCR clusters originating in the first cohort tended to co-occur in the roughly 120 validation repertoires, according to a later analysis.

This CDR3 is 13 amino acids long. The V end was cut by 5 bases, the J end by 2 bases, with 10 bases between. CDR1 and CDR2 from the germline V gene are SGHVS and FNYEAQ. The sample consisted of PBMCs. J is TRBJ2-7 and V is TRBV7-6, with D maybe TRBD1 (6 bases). This receptor was obtained from a woman under 30 in good health and CMV-seronegative. CDR3 sequence reads: CASSTGQTYEQYF. The CDR3 nucleotides read TGTGCCAGCAGCACAGGACAGACCTACGAGCAGTACTTC.